The 3 T cell receptor beta chains presented below share a single source sample, sequenced in a study of cytomegalovirus exposure and HLA in healthy donors. PCR was performed using 60 Vbeta and 13 Jbeta primers. Here immunoSEQ multiplex PCR was the method, and the copy in TCRdb shows in-frame clones only, minus some. The sample carries approximately 170,000 clones, approximately 80% recorded once. Material: PBMCs. These receptor sequences come from a man aged 18-30 years in good health and CMV-seropositive.

V usage is TRBV19 and J usage is TRBJ1-2; D gene unclear. The CDR3 runs 14 residues. Trimming removed 5 bases from V and 2 bases from J, with 12 bases in between. The germline V gene encodes CDR1 LNHDA and CDR2 SQIVND (reference sequence). CDR3 coding DNA: TGTGCCAGTAGTGGGTGGTTGGAGAACTATGGCTACACCTTC. This codes for CASSGWLENYGYTF.

CDR3 in amino acids: CASSLLGAGTDTQYF. DNA of the CDR3: TGTGCCAGCAGCTTGTTGGGGGCTGGCACAGATACGCAGTATTTT. The chain couples TRBV5-4 to TRBJ2-3; TRBD1 is a possible D gene (6 bases). Trimming removed 1 base from V and 1 base from J, with 10 bases in between. This CDR3 spans 15 amino acids. Germline V gene lookup returns CDR1 SGHNT and CDR2 YYREEE (reference sequence).

CDR3 nucleotides: TGTGCCAGCAGTTACGGGACAGGGACCTACGAGCAGTACTTC. Protein product: CASSYGTGTYEQYF. V usage is TRBV11-2 and J usage is TRBJ2-7, with 9 bases aligning to TRBD1. Germline trimming cut 6 bases from V and 2 bases from J; bases unmatched to any gene: 5. Germline V gene lookup returns CDR1 SGHAT and CDR2 FQNNGV. This CDR3 region has 14 residues.